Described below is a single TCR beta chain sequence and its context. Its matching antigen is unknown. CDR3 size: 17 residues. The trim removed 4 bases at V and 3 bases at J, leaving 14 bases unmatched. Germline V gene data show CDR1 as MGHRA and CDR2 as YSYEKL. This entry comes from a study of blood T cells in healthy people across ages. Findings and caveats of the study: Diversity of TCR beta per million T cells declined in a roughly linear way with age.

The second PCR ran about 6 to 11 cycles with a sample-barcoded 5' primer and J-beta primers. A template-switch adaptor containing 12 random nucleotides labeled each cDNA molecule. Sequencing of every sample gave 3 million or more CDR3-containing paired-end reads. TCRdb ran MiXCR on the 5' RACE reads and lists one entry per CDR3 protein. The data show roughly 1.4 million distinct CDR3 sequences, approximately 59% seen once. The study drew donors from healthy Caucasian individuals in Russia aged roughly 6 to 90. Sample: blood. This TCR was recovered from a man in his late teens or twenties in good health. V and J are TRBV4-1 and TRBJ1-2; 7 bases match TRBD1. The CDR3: CASSLLSGQIPDYGYTF. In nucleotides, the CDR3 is TGCGCCAGCAGCCTTCTCTCGGGACAGATTCCCGACTATGGCTACACCTTC.